This T cell receptor beta chain was documented in a study of cytomegalovirus exposure and HLA in healthy donors. Study information: Genotyping showed about 80% of 350 to 400 donors falling in the Caucasian-associated ancestry cluster.

Study results and limitations: Immune exposure was documented only through CMV serostatus.

This PCR relied on a set of 60 Vbeta primers and 13 Jbeta primers. Sequencing used immunoSEQ multiplex PCR; TCRdb keeps in-frame clones, though not all of them. The sample consists of 130,000 or so clones, approximately 77% of them appearing once. As for this clone: No antigen is known for it.

Each donor's status was that of a healthy bone marrow donor. Germline CDR1 is SQVTM and CDR2 is ANQGSEA. This CDR3 spans 14 amino acids. Trimming took 5 bases from V and 0 from J; bases not matched to a gene: 6. The clonotype originates from a man in his late teens or twenties in good health and CMV-seronegative. The sequenced sample consisted of PBMCs. V gene TRBV29-1 combines with J gene TRBJ2-7, with 8 nucleotides matching TRBD1. The CDR3 DNA reads as TGCAGCGTTCCGACCGGACAGGGCTCCTACGAGCAGTACTTC. Protein sequence: CSVPTGQGSYEQYF.